A selection of T cell receptor beta chains follows, all from one sample in a study of blood T cell repertoires in COVID-19. Produced via immunoSEQ multiplex PCR; TCRdb's table is partial and in-frame only. The sample records about 270,000 clones, just under 90% being singletons. The sample consisted of PBMCs or T cells enriched from blood (not recorded which). All receptors come from a young woman with acute COVID-19. Both conserved end residues are part of each CDR3. Each record gives: clone size, D gene, V gene, J gene, CDR3 DNA, CDR3 protein. The D gene is left open where the match is weak. Clone size is given for some rows only: seen once, a few or many times, or a class if the clone is expanded.

-	-	TRBV27	TRBJ2-7	TGTGCCAGCAGTTTCAACGCGGCCTACGAGCAGTACTTC	CASSFNAAYEQYF
-	-	TRBV18	TRBJ1-1	TGTGCCAGCTACAAAACAGGGAGCACTGAAGCTTTCTTT	CASYKTGSTEAFF
-	TRBD2	TRBV4-1	TRBJ2-7	TGCGCCAGCAGCCAAGATAGCGGGGGAACCTACGAGCAGTACTTC	CASSQDSGGTYEQYF
-	-	TRBV2	TRBJ2-7	TGTGCCAGCAGTCAGGGGCGAAGCTCCTACGAGCAGTACTTC	CASSQGRSSYEQYF
-	-	TRBV15	TRBJ1-2	TGTGCCACCAGCAGCCGGGAGTACTATGGCTACACCTTC	CATSSREYYGYTF
once	-	TRBV7-3	TRBJ1-1	TGTGCCAGCAGCTCCAAGGGGGTTGGTGAAGCTTTCTTT	CASSSKGVGEAFF
-	-	TRBV12-2	TRBJ2-2	TGTGCAAGTCGCTTAGCCCGGACTAGCGGGAGTAATGCTGGGGAGCTGTTTTTT	CASRLARTSGSNAGELFF
-	-	TRBV24-1	TRBJ2-1	TGTGCCACCAGTGATTCTCTCAGTCGCTCCTACAATGAGCAGTTCTTC	CATSDSLSRSYNEQFF
-	TRBD2	TRBV7-9	TRBJ2-1	TGTGCCAGCAGCTTGACTAGCAGCCACTACAATGAGCAGTTCTTC	CASSLTSSHYNEQFF
-	-	TRBV20-1	TRBJ1-1	TGCGGGGGCGGCAGGGTGACTGAAGCTTTCTTT	CGGGRVTEAFF
-	-	TRBV6-5	TRBJ2-7	TGTGCCAGCAGTTACTCGGGCAGCTATTCCTACGAGCAGTACTTC	CASSYSGSYSYEQYF
-	TRBD1	TRBV24-1	TRBJ2-5	TGTGCCACCAGTGCCACAGGGGAAGGGGAGACCCAGTACTTC	CATSATGEGETQYF
-	-	TRBV3-1/TRBV3-2	TRBJ1-5	TGTGCCAGCAGCCAAGAACAGGGTTACAATCAGCCCCAGCATTTT	CASSQEQGYNQPQHF
once	-	TRBV6-2/TRBV6-3	TRBJ2-7	TGTGCCAGCAGTCCAGCGGGACAACCCCACGAGCAGTACTTC	CASSPAGQPHEQYF
-	TRBD1	TRBV24-1	TRBJ2-7	TGTGCCACCAGTGACACAGGCCGGGACAGGGGAGAGCAGTACTTC	CATSDTGRDRGEQYF
-	-	TRBV6-5	TRBJ2-7	TGTGCCAGCAGGGACATCTCCTACGAGCAGTACTTC	CASRDISYEQYF
once	TRBD1	TRBV5-1	TRBJ2-5	TGCGCCAGCAGCTTGCAGGGTGACAGGGTAGAGACCCAGTACTTC	CASSLQGDRVETQYF
-	-	TRBV28	TRBJ2-3	TGTGCCAGCACCCCCCGGTCTCTCGGGAGTTCTACAGATACGCAGTATTTT	CASTPRSLGSSTDTQYF
-	-	TRBV10-1	TRBJ2-3	TGCGCCAGCAGTGAAGTACGGGGTAGCACAGATACGCAGTATTTT	CASSEVRGSTDTQYF
once	TRBD1	TRBV27	TRBJ1-2	TGTGCCAGCAGGAACGCAGGGGGCTATGGCTACACCTTC	CASRNAGGYGYTF
-	-	TRBV12-3/TRBV12-4	TRBJ2-2	TGTGCCAGCAGACAGGGTAACACCGGGGAGCTGTTTTTT	CASRQGNTGELFF
-	-	TRBV19	TRBJ1-1	TGTGCCAGTAGTATTTCTTTACTGGGGGCTTACACTGAAGCTTTCTTT	CASSISLLGAYTEAFF
-	-	TRBV7-8	TRBJ2-2	TGTGCCAGCAGCTTAGTCGCCTGGGAGTCCGGGGAGCTGTTTTTT	CASSLVAWESGELFF
once	-	TRBV6-5	TRBJ1-6	TGTGCCAGCAGTTACTCGATGCGCGGGGGGCTTTCACCCCTCCACTTT	CASSYSMRGGLSPLHF
-	TRBD1	TRBV4-1	TRBJ1-2	TGCGCCAGCAGCCAAGAATTGGGACAGGGTTATGGCTACACCTTC	CASSQELGQGYGYTF
-	-	TRBV6-8	TRBJ1-6	TGTGCCAGGGTAAGTACAGGGCCGTATAATTCACCCCTCCACTTT	CARVSTGPYNSPLHF
once	TRBD2	TRBV9	TRBJ2-3	TGTGCCAGCAGCGTAGGGCCGGGGCGGGAGACAGATACGCAGTATTTT	CASSVGPGRETDTQYF
-	TRBD1	TRBV28	TRBJ2-1	TGTGCCAGCAGTTTACTCCTTAGGCAGGGGGTTCGGGATCTCAATGAGCAGTTCTTC	CASSLLLRQGVRDLNEQFF
-	TRBD1	TRBV28	TRBJ1-5	TGTGCCAGCAGTGCAGGGGGTTTCAATCAGCCCCAGCATTTT	CASSAGGFNQPQHF
-	-	TRBV5-8	TRBJ2-5	TGTGCCAGCAGCTCTCCGGGACTCCAAGAGACCCAGTACTTC	CASSSPGLQETQYF
-	-	TRBV10-3	TRBJ2-1	TGTGCCATCAGCCCTAAAACGGATGAGCAGTTCTTC	CAISPKTDEQFF
-	-	TRBV29-1	TRBJ2-7	TGCAGCGTTGCCCGGCTAGCCCCCTACGAGCAGTACTTC	CSVARLAPYEQYF
-	-	TRBV24-1	TRBJ2-1	TGTGCCACCACCGGACCGGGACAAAGCTACAATGAGCAGTTCTTC	CATTGPGQSYNEQFF
-	TRBD1	TRBV29-1	TRBJ1-1	TGCAGCGTTGACCCCGGGACAGGGGGATGGGAGGCTGAAGCTTTCTTT	CSVDPGTGGWEAEAFF
-	-	TRBV28	TRBJ1-5	TGTGCCAGCAGTTTTTTCGACAGACCTTATCAGCCCCAGCATTTT	CASSFFDRPYQPQHF
-	TRBD2	TRBV28	TRBJ2-7	TGTGCCAGCAGTGTCACTAGCGGGACGACCTACGAGCAGTACTTC	CASSVTSGTTYEQYF
-	TRBD2	TRBV5-6	TRBJ2-7	TGTGCCAGCAGCCAAAGCGGGAGGGCCTACGAGCAGTACTTC	CASSQSGRAYEQYF
-	TRBD1	TRBV30	TRBJ2-7	TGTGCCTGGGCACAAAAGGACAGGGTCCCCTACGAGCAGTACTTC	CAWAQKDRVPYEQYF
-	TRBD2	TRBV5-1	TRBJ2-2	TGCGCCAGCAGCTTGGGCGGGACTAGCGGGAGTGCCGGGGAGCTGTTTTTT	CASSLGGTSGSAGELFF
-	-	TRBV27	TRBJ1-2	TGTGCCAGCAGATCGACGACAGCTAACTATGGCTACACCTTC	CASRSTTANYGYTF
-	-	TRBV28	TRBJ2-7	TGTGCCAGCACCTCTGGCGGCACGAAATGGGCCTACGAGCAGTACTTC	CASTSGGTKWAYEQYF
-	TRBD1	TRBV28	TRBJ2-2	TGTGCCAGCAGGAAAGACAGGGGGCTAAACACCGGGGAGCTGTTTTTT	CASRKDRGLNTGELFF
-	-	TRBV5-1	TRBJ2-5	TGCGCCAGCAGCTTCACGGCGGGTCAGCCCCAAGAGACCCAGTACTTC	CASSFTAGQPQETQYF